The source of this T cell receptor beta chain is a study of blood T cell repertoires in COVID-19. The V gene lost 4 bases and the J gene lost 1 base, with 7 bases spanning the gap. Germline V lookup: CDR1 LNHDA, CDR2 SQIVND (reference sequence). CDR3 length: 13 amino acids. The assay was immunoSEQ multiplex PCR, and TCRdb's table has in-frame clones only and misses some. The sample consists of under 450,000 clones, about 90% of them appearing once. Sequenced input: PBMCs or T cells enriched from blood (not recorded which). The TCR was taken from a woman younger than 45 who had recovered from COVID-19. The chain employs TRBV19 and TRBJ1-1; no definite D call. This CDR3 reads CASSKYGNTEAFF. CDR3 nucleotides: TGTGCCAGTAGTAAATACGGGAACACTGAAGCTTTCTTT.